Each of the 7 T cell receptor beta chains below was sequenced from the same sample in a study of OX40 agonist ivuxolimab in advanced cancers. Assay used: immunoSEQ multiplex PCR; TCRdb lists only in-frame clones, some missing. This table has over 15,000 clones, roughly 86% appearing once. The specimen was CD4+ or CD8+ T cells sorted from blood, collected in a trial of the OX40 agonist ivuxolimab. The source is an adult with an advanced solid tumor such as melanoma, head and neck, liver or kidney cancer.

The rearrangement joins TRBV28 to TRBJ2-7, with 12 nucleotides matching TRBD2. Germline V gives CDR1 MDHEN, CDR2 SYDVKM. The junction had 4 bases not matched to a gene; V was cut back by 5 bases and J by 5 bases. This CDR3 is built from 14 residues. The DNA for the CDR3 is TGTGCCAGCAGTCCTAGCGGGAGGGAAGACGAGCAGTACTTC. This codes for CASSPSGREDEQYF.

This chain connects TRBV4-3 to TRBJ2-7; D is undetermined. V gave up 0 bases and J gave up 5 bases, with 17 bases separating them. The CDR3 loop spans 16 amino acids. Germline-derived CDR1 and CDR2 are LGHNA and YSLEER. For the CDR3, the DNA is TGCGCCAGCAGCCAAGAAGGGCGGATCCCCCCCCACGAGCAGTACTTC. This codes for CASSQEGRIPPHEQYF.

This rearrangement joins TRBV30 to TRBJ1-1, with 7 bases aligning to TRBD1. The CDR3 length is 13 residues. The ends lost 4 bases at V and 5 bases at J; junction bases unmatched: 7. Germline CDR1 GTSNPN, CDR2 SVGIG (reference sequence). CDR3 DNA sequence: TGTGCCTGGACAGGGGGAATTAGTACTGAAGCTTTCTTT. It encodes CAWTGGISTEAFF.

The chain's CDR3 is CASGSGGGHQETQYF. In DNA, the CDR3 is TGTGCCAGCGGTTCGGGTGGGGGCCACCAAGAGACCCAGTACTTC. J is TRBJ2-5 and V is TRBV6-5; D might be TRBD1 (6 bases). Deletions cut 8 bases from V and 0 bases from J, with 16 bases between. The CDR3 loop spans 15 amino acids. Germline CDR1 and CDR2: MNHEY and SVGAGI.

This rearrangement joins TRBV7-6 to TRBJ1-5, with D hard to call. Germline CDR1 is SGHVS and CDR2 is FNYEAQ. This CDR3 spans 14 amino acids. The V gene lost 1 base and the J gene lost 0 bases, with 4 bases spanning the gap. CDR3 DNA: TGTGCCAGCAGCTTAGGGGATAGCAATCAGCCCCAGCATTTT. Residues: CASSLGDSNQPQHF.

The V gene is TRBV9, the J gene TRBJ1-4, with D hard to call. Between the trimmed V and J ends, which lost 0 bases and 6 bases, there was a span of 9 bases. Germline V gene lookup returns CDR1 SGDLS and CDR2 YYNGEE. This CDR3 is built from 14 residues. CDR3 nucleotide sequence: TGTGCCAGCAGCGTAGCGGCAGATTATGAAAAACTGTTTTTT. It yields the protein CASSVAADYEKLFF.

The chain links TRBV6-5 to TRBJ2-3, with D unresolved. The CDR3 is 14 residues long. The V gene lost 0 bases and the J gene lost 0 bases, with 4 bases spanning the gap. Looked up from germline, CDR1 is MNHEY and CDR2 is SVGAGI. CDR3 sequence reads: CASSYSSSTDTQYF. In nucleotides, the CDR3 is TGTGCCAGCAGTTACTCATCGAGCACAGATACGCAGTATTTT.